This T cell receptor beta chain was captured by sequencing in a study of shared clonotypes between healthy human individuals. Study-wide context: The study enrolled two women and a few men aged 18 to 49.

With ten immunoSEQ deep assay plates, unsorted PBMC DNA underwent sequencing. Per the authors' pipeline: In the immunoSEQ data, sequences were junction-only and lacked quality scores, so filtering differed. Assay: immunoSEQ multiplex PCR; the TCRdb copy retains only in-frame clones and omits some. The V and J calls and clone size were taken over from that table, and D and trimming were inferred from the DNA. The sample gives about 500,000 clones, 75% to 80% of which show up once; around 12% is in the top ten. Donors were healthy HIV-negative adults without recently reported acute infections or vaccinations. Germline CDR1 reads GTSNPN; CDR2 reads SVGIG (reference sequence). Trimming removed 3 bases at V and 7 bases at J, with 7 bases between. This CDR3 has 12 residues.

The rearrangement links TRBV30 to TRBJ1-6; D call uncertain. The sequence derives from a woman in her thirties or forties in good health. Some clones in this sample may be carry-over from other donors' samples. Sequenced material: PBMCs. CDR3 nucleotide sequence: TGTGCCTGGAGAGTAGGGAATTCACCCCTCCACTTT. Translated: CAWRVGNSPLHF.